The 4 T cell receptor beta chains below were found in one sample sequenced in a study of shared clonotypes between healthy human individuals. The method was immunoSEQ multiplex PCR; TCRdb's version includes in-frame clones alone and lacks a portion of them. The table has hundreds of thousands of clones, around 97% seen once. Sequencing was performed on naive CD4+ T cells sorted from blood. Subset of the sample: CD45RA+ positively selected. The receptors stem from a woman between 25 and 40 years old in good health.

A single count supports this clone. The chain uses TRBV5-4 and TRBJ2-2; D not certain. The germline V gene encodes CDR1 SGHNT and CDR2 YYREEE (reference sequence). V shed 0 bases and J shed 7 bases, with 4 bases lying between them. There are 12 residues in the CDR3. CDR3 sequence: CASSLGLGELFF. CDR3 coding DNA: TGTGCCAGCAGCTTGGGGCTCGGGGAGCTGTTTTTT.

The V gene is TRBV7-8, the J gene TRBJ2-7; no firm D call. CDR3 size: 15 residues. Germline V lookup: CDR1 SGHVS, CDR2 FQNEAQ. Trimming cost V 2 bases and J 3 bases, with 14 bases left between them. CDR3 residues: CASSLRLGSNYEQYF. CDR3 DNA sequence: TGTGCCAGCAGCTTAAGATTAGGTAGCAACTACGAGCAGTACTTC. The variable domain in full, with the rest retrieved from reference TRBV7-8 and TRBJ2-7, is GAGVSQSPRYKVAKRGQDVALRCDPISGHVSLFWYQQALGQGPEFLTYFQNEAQLDKSGLPSDRFFAERPEGSVSTLKIQRTQQEDSAVYLCASSLRLGSNYEQYFGPGTRLTVT.

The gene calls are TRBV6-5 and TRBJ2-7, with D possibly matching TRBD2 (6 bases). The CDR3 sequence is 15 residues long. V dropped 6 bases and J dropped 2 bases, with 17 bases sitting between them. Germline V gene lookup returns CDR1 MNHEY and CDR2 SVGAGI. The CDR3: CASSRERRGTYEQYF. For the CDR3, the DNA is TGTGCCAGCAGCCGGGAGAGGCGGGGTACCTACGAGCAGTACTTC.

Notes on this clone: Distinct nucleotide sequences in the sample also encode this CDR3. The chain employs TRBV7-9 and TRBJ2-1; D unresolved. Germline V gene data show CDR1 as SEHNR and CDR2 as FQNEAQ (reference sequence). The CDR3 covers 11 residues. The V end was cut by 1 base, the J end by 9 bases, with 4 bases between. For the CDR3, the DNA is TGTGCCAGCAGCTTAGAAGGTGAGCAGTTCTTC. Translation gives CASSLEGEQFF.